This TCR beta chain stems from a study of response to subunit inactivated influenza vaccine. Broader study findings: The authors suggested that every seasonal influenza vaccination recruits few new T cells.

About this clonotype itself: What it recognizes is unknown. A read error may produce the germline difference seen at one junction end.

In germline, CDR1 is DFQATT, CDR2 SNEGSKA (reference sequence). The CDR3 has 11 residues. TCRdb processed the RT-PCR reads anew with MiXCR; each CDR3 protein has one entry. This sample yields 590,000 or so distinct CDR3 sequences, of which 13% to 15% are seen a single time; 7.6% belongs to the top ten. The chain carries TRBV20-1 and TRBJ2-7, with 12 bases matching TRBD1. This clonotype was obtained from a man aged 45 to 65 who received an inactivated influenza vaccine. The source was PBMCs from blood, collected 14 to 15 days before vaccination. This chain's CDR3 is CSATGQGAQHF. In nucleotides, the CDR3 is TGCAGTGCCACGGGACAGGGGGCCCAGCACTTC.